The present entry profiles one TCR beta chain with its context. These data originate in a study of sequential checkpoint blockade in melanoma. The treatment denotes: randomized to nivolumab then ipilimumab (arm A) or the reverse (arm B). The CDR3 spans 16 residues. CDR1 and CDR2 (germline): MRHNA, SNTAGT. J was trimmed by 3 bases and V by 6 bases; bases with no gene match: 4. Here immunoSEQ multiplex PCR was the method, and the copy in TCRdb shows in-frame clones only, minus some. The table shows under 20,000 clones, with around 83% occurring only once. This TCR was recovered from a human donor with melanoma. The sample here was CD8+ T cells sorted from blood (inferred from file names), taken from a patient given nivolumab and ipilimumab in sequence. The chain couples TRBV6-4 to TRBJ2-5; 16 bases fit TRBD2. The CDR3 reads CASSPGLAGGEETQYF. The CDR3 DNA reads as TGTGCCAGCAGCCCGGGACTAGCGGGGGGGGAAGAGACCCAGTACTTC.